The 26 T cell receptor beta chains presented below share a single source sample, sequenced in a study of early T cells in non-severe SARS-CoV-2 infection. TCRdb redid the calling of the 5' RACE reads with MiXCR, one entry per CDR3 protein. The data contain around 67,000 distinct CDR3 sequences, about 10% of them singletons. The sequences come from whole blood, collected at baseline. These TCRs come from an adult who was a healthcare worker with PCR-confirmed SARS-CoV-2 infection or an uninfected control (not recorded which).

This clonotype was recorded many times. The chain recombines TRBV9 with TRBJ1-6, with D possibly TRBD1 on 5 matching bases. The V gene's germline CDR1 is SGDLS and CDR2 YYNGEE. Trimming left V 3 bases short and J 12 bases short, with 10 bases between. The CDR3 is made up of 12 amino acids. In DNA, the CDR3 is TGTGCCAGCAGCGAGGGGCTTTTACCCCTCCACTTT. Amino acid sequence: CASSEGLLPLHF. The full variable domain, with the rest looked up from reference TRBV9 and TRBJ1-6, is DSGVTQTPKHLITATGQRVTLRCSPRSGDLSVYWYQQSLDQGLQFLIQYYNGEERAKGNILERFSAQQFPDLHSELNLSSLELGDSALYFCASSEGLLPLHFGNGTRLTVT.

This clonotype was found a few times. This chain links TRBV7-3 with TRBJ1-3; D call uncertain. V was cut by 5 bases and J by 2 bases, with 7 bases left in between. The CDR3 loop spans 13 amino acids. Germline loops: CDR1 SGHTA, CDR2 FQGTGA. CDR3 in DNA: TGTGCCAGCAGCACCCGCCCTGGAAACACCATATATTTT. It is translated as CASSTRPGNTIYF.

This chain connects TRBV18 to TRBJ2-2; TRBD1 agrees at 7 bases. Germline CDR1 and CDR2: KGHSH and LQKENI. This CDR3 spans 16 amino acids. V trimming: 5 bases; J trimming: 1 base; junction bases outside the gene matches: 7. CDR3: CASSGPGTVNTGELFF. CDR3 sequence (DNA): TGTGCCAGCTCAGGCCCAGGGACAGTGAACACCGGGGAGCTGTTTTTT.

As for this clonotype: A much bigger clone sits one base away, suggesting this may be a read error. The chain combines TRBV29-1 with TRBJ2-7; the match to TRBD2 covers 7 bases. This CDR3 is 14 amino acids long. The V and J ends lost 2 bases and 0 bases, in that order; junction bases with no gene match: 4. Germline lookup yields CDR1 SQVTM and CDR2 ANQGSEA. CDR3 region: CSVETRTSSYEQYF. DNA of the CDR3: TGCAGCGTTGAAACCAGGACTAGCTCCTACGAGCAGTACTTC.

This clonotype was observed at least ten times. The rearrangement joins TRBV4-3 to TRBJ2-5; a weak D match, TRBD1 (7 bases). The length of the CDR3 is 18 residues. CDR1 LGHNA and CDR2 YSLEER come from the germline V gene. Trimming cost V 0 bases and J 0 bases, with 17 bases left between them. The CDR3 reads CASSQEPPPGGYQETQYF. Written as DNA, the CDR3 is TGCGCCAGCAGCCAAGAACCCCCCCCAGGGGGGTACCAAGAGACCCAGTACTTC.

This rearrangement joins TRBV7-8 to TRBJ2-1, with 12 bases lining up with TRBD1. The germline V gene encodes CDR1 SGHVS and CDR2 FQNEAQ. The CDR3 is made up of 15 amino acids. J lost 9 bases, V lost 5 bases, and 8 bases had no gene match. CDR3 in amino acids: CASSLRDRGHGEQFF. The CDR3 nucleotides read TGTGCCAGCAGCCTCCGGGACAGGGGGCATGGTGAGCAGTTCTTC.

V gene TRBV29-1 combines with J gene TRBJ1-4; TRBD1 might be the D (5 bases). The germline V gene has CDR1 SQVTM and CDR2 ANQGSEA. With 4 bases removed from V and 8 bases from J, the gap between germline ends came to 20 bases. CDR3 size: 15 residues. The chain's CDR3 is CSVGPQGVAEEKLFF. CDR3 bases: TGCAGCGTTGGACCCCAGGGAGTGGCGGAAGAAAAACTGTTTTTT.

CDR3 residues: CASSLSGYTDTQYF. The CDR3 bases are TGTGCCAGCAGCTTATCGGGGTACACAGATACGCAGTATTTT. This chain connects TRBV7-2 to TRBJ2-3; D perhaps matches TRBD2 (5 bases). The CDR3 runs to 14 residues. Germline CDR1 SGHTA, CDR2 FQGNSA. V lost 2 bases, J lost 2 bases, and 8 bases lay in between.

This clonotype was counted only a few times. CDR3 nucleotides: TGTGCCAGCACCAACCCCCAGGGCGGCTACGAGCAGTACTTC. Residues: CASTNPQGGYEQYF. This sequence joins TRBV6-6 and TRBJ2-7, with D possibly TRBD1 on 5 matching bases. V was trimmed by 7 bases and J by 3 bases, leaving 16 bases between them. The germline CDR1 and CDR2 sequences are MNHNY and SVGAGI (reference sequence). The CDR3 spans 14 residues.

V gene TRBV9 combines with J gene TRBJ1-4; unclear D gene. Between the trimmed V and J ends, which lost 0 bases and 5 bases, there was a span of 11 bases. The length of the CDR3 is 15 residues. Germline V lookup: CDR1 SGDLS, CDR2 YYNGEE. CDR3 bases: TGTGCCAGCAGCGTAGGTGGCAGGCCAAATGAAAAACTGTTTTTT. This translates into CASSVGGRPNEKLFF.

The rearrangement links TRBV10-3 to TRBJ2-5; D not certain. Per germline, CDR1 ENHRY and CDR2 SYGVKD. Trimming left V 1 base short and J 5 bases short, with 2 bases between. The CDR3 spans 11 residues. CDR3 in DNA: TGTGCCATCAGTGAGTTCGAGACCCAGTACTTC. Translated, it gives CAISEFETQYF.

This chain uses TRBV9 with TRBJ1-1; tentative D call: TRBD1 (6 bases). The CDR3 runs to 14 residues. The germline V and J ends were trimmed by 4 bases and 2 bases, with 12 bases remaining between them. The V gene's germline CDR1 is SGDLS and CDR2 YYNGEE. CDR3: CASSPRTVNTEAFF. Here the CDR3 DNA reads TGTGCCAGCAGCCCAAGGACAGTCAACACTGAAGCTTTCTTT.

This clonotype appeared many times. The chain carries TRBV29-1 and TRBJ1-4; the D is unclear. The ends were cut back, 2 bases at V and 0 bases at J, with 13 bases in the middle. Per germline, CDR1 SQVTM and CDR2 ANQGSEA. This CDR3 comprises 16 residues. The CDR3 DNA is TGCAGCGTTGAAAGTCCCCAGGATCCAACTAATGAAAAACTGTTTTTT. It translates to CSVESPQDPTNEKLFF.

In this sample, this clonotype turned up a few times. CDR3 DNA: TGTGCCAGCAGCTTAGTCAGGATCTACGAGCAGTACTTC. This translates into CASSLVRIYEQYF. This rearrangement joins TRBV7-2 to TRBJ2-7; no definite D call. CDR1 and CDR2 (germline): SGHTA, FQGNSA. The CDR3 runs 13 residues. Trimming cost V 1 base and J 3 bases, with 7 bases left between them. The full variable domain, completed using reference TRBV7-2 and TRBJ2-7, is GAGVSQSPSNKVTEKGKDVELRCDPISGHTALYWYRQSLGQGLEFLIYFQGNSAPDKSGLPSDRFSAERTGGSVSTLTIQRTQQEDSAVYLCASSLVRIYEQYFGPGTRLTVT.

The CDR3 protein is CASSPGSGWADTQYF. The CDR3 DNA follows: TGTGCCAGCAGTCCCGGATCGGGTTGGGCAGATACGCAGTATTTT. The chain links TRBV28 to TRBJ2-3; D ambiguous. There are 15 residues in the CDR3. Germline CDR1 is MDHEN and CDR2 is SYDVKM. Trimming left V 5 bases short and J 4 bases short, with 16 bases between.

This clonotype was recorded a few times. The chain has TRBV9 and TRBJ2-6; D unresolved. The length of the CDR3 is 15 residues. Germline CDR1 SGDLS, CDR2 YYNGEE. Trimming stripped 0 bases from V and 1 base from J, with 5 bases between. CDR3 nucleotides: TGTGCCAGCAGCGTAGAACTATCTGGGGCCAACGTCCTGACTTTC. As protein: CASSVELSGANVLTF.

Remarks on this clonotype: This may be a read error, as it is one base from a much larger clone. Here the CDR3 DNA reads TGTGCCAGCTCACCCCCCCAGGGGGTGGGACATGGCTACACCTTC. Encoded protein: CASSPPQGVGHGYTF. The V call is TRBV18, the J call TRBJ1-2; TRBD1 matches 7 bases. J gave up 6 bases and V 3 bases, and 10 bases lay outside the gene matches. CDR3 length: 15 residues. Per the germline V gene, CDR1 is KGHSH and CDR2 is LQKENI. The full variable domain, in which reference TRBV18 and TRBJ1-2 provide the parts outside the CDR3, is NAGVMQNPRHLVRRRGQEARLRCSPMKGHSHVYWYRQLPEEGLKFMVYLQKENIIDESGMPKERFSAEFPKEGPSILRIQQVVRGDSAAYFCASSPPQGVGHGYTFGSGTRLTVV.

The gene calls are TRBV29-1 and TRBJ2-5; D is undetermined. V lost 5 bases, J lost 5 bases, and 9 bases lay in between. The CDR3 has 11 residues. Germline assignment: CDR1 SQVTM and CDR2 ANQGSEA. The CDR3 loop reads CSVPNWETQYF. The CDR3 DNA follows: TGCAGCGTTCCAAACTGGGAGACCCAGTACTTC. Looking up the rest from reference TRBV29-1 and TRBJ2-5 gives the full variable domain: SAVISQKPSRDICQRGTSLTIQCQVDSQVTMMFWYRQQPGQSLTLIATANQGSEATYESGFVIDKFPISRPNLTFSTLTVSNMSPEDSSIYLCSVPNWETQYFGPGTRLLVL.

The genes are TRBV7-2 and TRBJ2-1; 11 nucleotides match TRBD2. CDR1 is SGHTA and CDR2 is FQGNSA in the germline V gene. The CDR3 spans 15 residues. The J segment lost 7 bases and the V segment lost 8 bases, leaving 10 bases of the junction unmatched. The CDR3 nucleotides are TGTGCCAGCGTGCCCACTAGCGGGAGTTTAAATGAGCAGTTCTTC. Its protein product is CASVPTSGSLNEQFF.

This clonotype showed up many times. The chain uses TRBV15 and TRBJ1-4; TRBD1 is a possible D gene (6 bases). This CDR3 has 12 residues. Trimming removed 8 bases from V and 4 bases from J, with 8 bases in between. Germline V gene data show CDR1 as LNHNV and CDR2 as YYDKDF (reference sequence). CDR3 bases: TGTGCCACCCGGGACAATAATGAAAAACTGTTTTTT. Its translation is CATRDNNEKLFF.

This clonotype was observed at least ten times. The rearrangement links TRBV20-1 to TRBJ2-3; D not certain. The V end was cut by 2 bases, the J end by 6 bases, with 15 bases between. Per the germline V gene, CDR1 is DFQATT and CDR2 is SNEGSKA (reference sequence). The CDR3 covers 14 residues. As DNA, the CDR3 is TGCAGTGCTAGACACTGGCGTTCCTTCGATACGCAGTATTTT. It is translated as CSARHWRSFDTQYF.

This rearrangement joins TRBV7-2 to TRBJ2-1, with 10 bases identical to TRBD2. Germline CDR1 reads SGHTA; CDR2 reads FQGNSA. This CDR3 has 17 amino acids. The J segment lost 0 bases and the V segment lost 5 bases, leaving 7 bases of the junction unmatched. The CDR3 DNA follows: TGTGCCAGCAGCCTACTGGGACTAGCGAGCTCCTACAATGAGCAGTTCTTC. It yields the protein CASSLLGLASSYNEQFF.

This chain uses TRBV4-1 with TRBJ2-2; maybe TRBD2 (7 bases). The germline V and J ends were trimmed by 8 bases and 7 bases, with 14 bases remaining between them. CDR3 length: 13 amino acids. From germline, CDR1 is MGHRA and CDR2 YSYEKL. CDR3 in DNA: TGCGCCAGCGCCGGGGGGCCTGGCGGGGAGCTGTTTTTT. It translates to CASAGGPGGELFF.

A remark on this clonotype: A much larger clone sits a single nucleotide away, making a read error possible. The J gene is TRBJ2-3, the V gene TRBV5-1, with TRBD1 matching 7 bases. CDR1 and CDR2 (germline): SGHRS, YFSETQ. The CDR3 length is 14 residues. CDR3 amino acids: CTSSYGQDTDTQYF. In DNA form, the CDR3 reads TGCACCAGCAGCTATGGACAGGACACAGATACGCAGTATTTT.

This clonotype was recorded many times. The genes are TRBV20-1 and TRBJ1-1, with D unresolved. CDR3 length: 12 residues. Germline V lookup: CDR1 DFQATT, CDR2 SNEGSKA (reference sequence). With 3 bases removed from V and 4 bases from J, the gap between germline ends came to 9 bases. CDR3 in DNA: TGCAGTGCTAGTAAGGGCGGCACTGAAGCTTTCTTT. Translating it yields CSASKGGTEAFF.

This clonotype showed up many times. The chain joins TRBV6-1 to TRBJ1-1; no clear D gene. V was clipped by 2 bases and J by 7 bases, with 14 bases between them. CDR1 is MNHNS, CDR2 SASEGT, per germline. This CDR3 is built from 14 residues. CDR3 DNA sequence: TGTGCCAGCAGTGAAAAGGGCGGTGCGGGTGAAGCTTTCTTT. This translates into CASSEKGGAGEAFF.